This T cell receptor (beta chain) was sequenced during a study of blood T cell repertoires in COVID-19. The overall study: Acute and convalescent COVID-19 specimens originated in the United States, Italy and Spain. Sample material is recorded as cDNA or gDNA derived from T cells, B-cell-depleted T cells, or PBMCs.

Source study methods: Reference gene primer amplification yielded estimated nucleated cell counts. Assay: immunoSEQ multiplex PCR; the TCRdb copy retains only in-frame clones and omits some. D and trimming were read from the DNA, whereas the V and J calls and clone size are those reported in that table. The sample lists tens of thousands of clones; 70% to 90% were seen once. CDR3 length: 14 amino acids. Deletions cut 6 bases from V and 2 bases from J, with 10 bases between. Germline values: CDR1 LGHDT, CDR2 YNNKEL (reference sequence). This clone was seen just once. The sequencing input was peripheral blood. The TCR was taken from a woman older than 75 with active or convalescent COVID-19. This rearrangement joins TRBV3-1 (or the pseudogene TRBV3-2) to TRBJ2-2; D ambiguous. The CDR3 here is CASSRGLNTGELFF. CDR3 sequence (DNA): TGTGCCAGCAGTCGAGGCCTTAACACCGGGGAGCTGTTTTTT.